This TCR beta chain was found in a study of blood T cell repertoires in COVID-19 (TCRdb year 2020). Some background on the complete study: Collaborator samples came from the United States, Italy and Spain and covered acute and convalescent phases of COVID-19. The prospective study material was composed of cDNA or gDNA derived from T cells, B-cell-depleted T cells, or PBMCs. The dataset comprised deeply sampled blood TCRbeta repertoires from subjects exposed to, actively infected with, or recovered from COVID-19. A freely available public database, intended as a resource for researchers studying the immune response to SARS-CoV-2, is where the repertoires were released. Samples came from the ongoing ImmuneRACE study (first 160 participants) plus 1,254 subjects from 6 global collaborators. The sample metadata nearly always contained a de-identified subject ID, COVID-19 status, age in years and sex. HLA class I and class II types, where available, came from metadata supplied by the sample provider rather than from assay-based typing. The paper's findings and limits, for the study overall: Clinical and demographic metadata were provided uncurated, with the amount varying by source and participant.

Collaborating institutions collected whole blood in K2EDTA tubes following their own protocols. Collaborator samples were shipped for TCRbeta analysis as frozen whole blood, isolated PBMCs, or DNA extracted from either sample type. The immunoSEQ Assay, a bias-controlled multiplex PCR, was used to amplify TCRbeta CDR3 regions from genomic DNA. The authors' pipeline ran thus. The number of nucleated cells in each sample was estimated from the amplification of reference gene primers within the assay. To quantify the absolute abundance of each unique TCRbeta CDR3 rearrangement, sequence reads were collapsed and filtered. Productive Simpson clonality was computed per sample as the square root of Simpson's diversity index over productive rearrangements. What TCRdb holds here is the immuneACCESS table cut down to in-frame rearrangements. Part of the clones is not present; checked against another copy, under half of the missing clones reflect an unresolved V gene, and the others are unexplained. V, J and clone size derive from that table, while D and trimming were established from the DNA sequence. Counted in this sample were 84,000 or so clones; 75% to 90% of them appeared once. Jointly, the top ten make up more than 10% of the sample.

The sample holds one count of this clone. This clone's antigen is unknown. One junction end does not reproduce the germline sequence, and a read error may be involved. This clonotype originated in a woman aged 40 to 50 with active or convalescent COVID-19. Material for sequencing was peripheral blood.

The bases read TGTGCCAGCTCCCCACAGGGGGCGCGTGATCAGCCCCAGCATTTT. This encodes CASSPQGARDQPQHF. This chain joins TRBV18 to TRBJ1-5; TRBD1 matches 9 bases in the middle. There are 15 amino acids in the CDR3, from cysteine to phenylalanine inclusive. Only the CDR3 DNA is retained, 45 bases long and in frame from the first base. CDR1 KGHSH and CDR2 LQKENI were looked up in the germline V gene.